Described below is a single T cell receptor beta chain sequence and its context. Antigen: not known. This specimen comes from a study of cytomegalovirus exposure and HLA in healthy donors. Across the study: About 85 million unique TCRs from HLA-typed donors were held in an early release of data. Most donors, just over 80% of 398 genotyped, fell in the Caucasian-associated ancestry cluster.

Looked up from germline, CDR1 is DFQATT and CDR2 is SNEGSKA (reference sequence). This CDR3 region has 11 residues. V was clipped by 5 bases and J by 9 bases; unmatched bases: 6. The PCR employed 60 Vbeta primers together with 13 Jbeta primers. Method: immunoSEQ multiplex PCR; TCRdb's copy keeps in-frame clones and lacks some. The sample comprises approximately 110,000 clones, 65% to 75% of which are singletons, and 4.8% rests with the top ten. Study findings and constraints: Most CMV-associated TCR beta chains appeared HLA-restricted in a later analysis.

Input material: PBMCs. The TCR sequence derives from a man aged 25 to 45 in good health and CMV-seropositive. The chain employs TRBV20-1 and TRBJ1-2; 7 bases agree with TRBD1. CDR3 DNA: TGCAGTGCTCAGGGGGACGAGAGCTACACCTTC. Amino acid sequence: CSAQGDESYTF.